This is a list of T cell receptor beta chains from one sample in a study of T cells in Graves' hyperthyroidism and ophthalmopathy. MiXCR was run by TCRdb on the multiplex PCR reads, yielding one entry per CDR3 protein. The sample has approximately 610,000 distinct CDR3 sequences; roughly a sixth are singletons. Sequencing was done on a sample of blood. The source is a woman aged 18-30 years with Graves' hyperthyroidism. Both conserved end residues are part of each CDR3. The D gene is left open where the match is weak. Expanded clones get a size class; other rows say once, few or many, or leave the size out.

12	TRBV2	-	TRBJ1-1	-	CASSRGSTEAFF	TGTGCCAGCAGCAGGGGTAGCACTGAAGCTTTCTTT
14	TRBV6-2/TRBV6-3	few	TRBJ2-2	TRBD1	CASSQTGGSGELFF	TGTGCCAGCAGTCAGACAGGGGGCTCCGGGGAGCTGTTTTTT
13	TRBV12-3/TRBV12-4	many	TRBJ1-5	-	CASSLRSNQPQHF	TGTGCCAGCAGTTTAAGGAGCAATCAGCCCCAGCATTTT
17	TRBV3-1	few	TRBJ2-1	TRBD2	CASSQEVLAGVLGEQFF	TGTGCCAGCAGCCAAGAAGTTCTAGCGGGAGTCCTGGGTGAGCAGTTCTTC
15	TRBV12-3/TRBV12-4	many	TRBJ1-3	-	CASSFPQASGNTIYF	TGTGCCAGCAGTTTCCCCCAGGCATCTGGAAACACCATATATTTT
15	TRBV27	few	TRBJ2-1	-	CASSSDRPSYNEQFF	TGTGCCAGCAGTTCAGACAGGCCCTCCTACAATGAGCAGTTCTTC
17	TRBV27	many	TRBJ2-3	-	CASRGGWRDVEADTQYF	TGTGCCAGCAGGGGGGGTTGGCGGGACGTAGAGGCAGATACGCAGTATTTT
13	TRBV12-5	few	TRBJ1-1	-	CASGLKMNTEAFF	TGTGCTAGTGGTTTAAAGATGAACACTGAAGCTTTCTTT
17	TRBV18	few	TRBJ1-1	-	CASSPLQGPGMNTEAFF	TGTGCCAGCTCACCACTACAGGGTCCAGGTATGAACACTGAAGCTTTCTTT
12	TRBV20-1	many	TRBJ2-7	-	CSARDLGREQYF	TGCAGTGCTAGAGATCTCGGAAGGGAGCAGTACTTC
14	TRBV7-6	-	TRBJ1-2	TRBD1	CASSLGQGARGYTF	TGTGCCAGCAGCTTAGGACAGGGGGCACGCGGCTACACCTTC
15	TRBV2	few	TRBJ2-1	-	CAAAGRAFSYNEQFF	TGTGCCGCGGCGGGACGGGCGTTCTCCTACAATGAGCAGTTCTTC
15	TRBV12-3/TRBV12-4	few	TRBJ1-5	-	CASSFYKGGNQPQHF	TGTGCCAGCAGTTTTTATAAAGGGGGCAATCAGCCCCAGCATTTT
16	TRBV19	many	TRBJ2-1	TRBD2	CASSIERGGGTDEQFF	TGTGCCAGTAGTATCGAGCGGGGGGGTGGTACGGATGAGCAGTTCTTC
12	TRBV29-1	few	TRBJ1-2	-	CSAAGGGYGYTF	TGCAGCGCAGCCGGGGGCGGCTATGGCTACACCTTC
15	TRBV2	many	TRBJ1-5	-	CASSISRYSNQPQHF	TGTGCCAGCAGTATCTCTAGGTATAGCAATCAGCCCCAGCATTTT
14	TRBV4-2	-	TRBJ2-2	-	CASSQSKGFGELFF	TGTGCCAGCAGCCAGTCCAAGGGTTTCGGGGAGCTGTTTTTT
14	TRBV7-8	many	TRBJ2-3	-	CASSFLTGTDTQYF	TGTGCCAGCAGCTTCTTGACCGGCACAGATACGCAGTATTTT
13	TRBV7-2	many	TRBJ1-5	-	CASSLVYGQPQHF	TGTGCCAGCAGCTTAGTGTACGGTCAGCCCCAGCATTTT
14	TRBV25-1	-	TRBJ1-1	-	CASSDRYLNTEAFF	TGTGCCAGCAGTGATCGATACCTGAACACTGAAGCTTTCTTT
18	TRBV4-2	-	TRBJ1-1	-	CASSHTPKWAGRGTEAFF	TGTGCCAGCAGCCACACCCCTAAATGGGCAGGCCGCGGCACTGAAGCTTTCTTT
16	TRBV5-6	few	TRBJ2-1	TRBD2	CASSLDGRASYNEQFF	TGTGCCAGCAGCTTGGACGGGAGGGCCTCCTACAATGAGCAGTTCTTC
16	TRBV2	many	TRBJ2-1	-	CASSEALASDYNEQFF	TGTGCCAGCAGTGAAGCTCTAGCGTCGGACTACAATGAGCAGTTCTTC
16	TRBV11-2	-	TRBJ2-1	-	CASGLVGGSSYNEQFF	TGTGCCAGCGGCTTAGTTGGGGGGAGCTCCTACAATGAGCAGTTCTTC
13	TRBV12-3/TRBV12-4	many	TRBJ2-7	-	CASSSDRSYEQYF	TGTGCCAGCAGTTCGGACCGTTCCTACGAGCAGTACTTC
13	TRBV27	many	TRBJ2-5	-	CASKTGPEETQYF	TGTGCCAGCAAGACAGGTCCTGAAGAGACCCAGTACTTC
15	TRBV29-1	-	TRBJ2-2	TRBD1	CSVEAGGVDTGELFF	TGCAGCGTTGAAGCAGGGGGAGTGGACACCGGGGAGCTGTTTTTT
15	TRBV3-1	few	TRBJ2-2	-	CASSQEAGYTGELFF	TGTGCCAGCAGCCAGGAGGCAGGGTACACCGGGGAGCTGTTTTTT
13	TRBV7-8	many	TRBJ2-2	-	CASTMDRSGELFF	TGTGCCAGCACCATGGACCGATCCGGGGAGCTGTTTTTT
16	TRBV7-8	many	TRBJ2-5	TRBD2	CASSSDRTSSQETQYF	TGTGCCAGCAGCTCAGACAGGACTAGCAGCCAAGAGACCCAGTACTTC
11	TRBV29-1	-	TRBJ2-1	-	CSVTGYNEQFF	TGCAGCGTTACGGGATACAATGAGCAGTTCTTC
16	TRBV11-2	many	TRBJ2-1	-	CASSREKMTSYNEQFF	TGTGCCAGCAGTAGGGAAAAGATGACCAGCTACAATGAGCAGTTCTTC
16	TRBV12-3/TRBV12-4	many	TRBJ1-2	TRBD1	CASSSTVRDRGYGYTF	TGTGCCAGCAGTTCTACCGTTAGGGACAGGGGCTATGGCTACACCTTC